The source of this T cell receptor beta chain is a study of early T cells in non-severe SARS-CoV-2 infection. CDR1 and CDR2 from the germline V gene are SGHRS and YFSETQ. V shed 0 bases, J shed 0 bases, and the junction held 3 bases outside the gene matches. The CDR3 length is 16 residues. MiXCR, applied by TCRdb to the 5' RACE reads, yields one record per CDR3 protein. The sample consists of about 98,000 distinct CDR3 sequences, about 10% of them appearing once. This TCR was recovered from an adult who was a healthcare worker with PCR-confirmed SARS-CoV-2 infection or an uninfected control (not recorded which). V usage is TRBV5-1 and J usage is TRBJ2-3, with 8 bases aligning to TRBD2. Sequenced input: whole blood. CDR3 region: CASSLDTSGSTDTQYF. The CDR3 DNA follows: TGCGCCAGCAGCTTGGACACTAGCGGCAGCACAGATACGCAGTATTTT. The full variable domain, completed using reference TRBV5-1 and TRBJ2-3, is KAGVTQTPRYLIKTRGQQVTLSCSPISGHRSVSWYQQTPGQGLQFLFEYFSETQRNKGNFPGRFSGRQFSNSRSEMNVSTLELGDSALYLCASSLDTSGSTDTQYFGPGTRLTVL.